There are a few counts of the clone carrying this T cell receptor (beta chain). The antigen is undetermined. Trimming removed 5 bases from V and 5 bases from J, with 7 bases in between. Germline V gene lookup returns CDR1 SGHAT and CDR2 FQNNGV. The CDR3 spans 11 residues. Unique molecular identifiers were added to individual cDNA molecules. TCRdb re-called the 5' RACE reads with MiXCR, one entry per CDR3 protein. The profile shows around 60,000 distinct CDR3 sequences, roughly a sixth of them singletons. This entry is derived from a study of early T cells in non-severe SARS-CoV-2 infection. Study observations and caveats: A preference for anti-spike CD8 responses marked VDJdb matching, which missed private and CD4 specificities.

Sequenced here: whole blood, sampled at baseline. The receptor was derived from an adult who was a healthcare worker with PCR-confirmed SARS-CoV-2 infection or an uninfected control (not recorded which). The V and J genes are TRBV11-2 and TRBJ2-7, with D hard to call. The CDR3 region is CASSPINEQYF. The DNA of the CDR3 is TGTGCCAGCAGCCCCATCAACGAGCAGTACTTC.